This TCR beta chain was profiled in a study of T cell changes during pregnancy in multiple sclerosis. Assay used: immunoSEQ multiplex PCR; TCRdb lists only in-frame clones, some missing. The sample records roughly 90,000 clones, around 93% being singletons. Trimming took 2 bases from V and 6 from J; bases not matched to a gene: 10. Germline V CDR1 and CDR2: SGDLS, YYNGEE. The CDR3 covers 15 residues. This chain connects TRBV9 to TRBJ2-7; 8 bases align to TRBD1. Sequenced here: peripheral blood, sampled in the third trimester of pregnancy. The receptor's source is a female donor with multiple sclerosis, enrolled in a pregnancy study. CDR3 in amino acids: CASSVQGAFVSEQYF. The CDR3 DNA sequence: TGTGCCAGCAGCGTTCAGGGGGCGTTCGTTTCCGAGCAGTACTTC.